This T cell receptor beta chain was sequenced in a study of graft-versus-host responses after intestinal transplantation. Study overall: Recipients were all induced with anti-thymocyte globulin, then given tacrolimus and steroids for two to three years.

As for this clone: Its antigen remains unknown.

Germline values: CDR1 SGHRS, CDR2 YFSETQ. The CDR3 consists of 13 residues. Trimming removed 2 bases from V and 3 bases from J, with 8 bases in between. TCRdb's copy holds only in-frame clones and misses some; the assay was immunoSEQ multiplex PCR. The data show some 130,000 clones, with 85% to 95% seen just once and around 0.12% held by the top ten. Study-wide findings and caveats: Researchers found peak circulating GvH clone levels linked to early post-transplant HvG declines. Recipient-marrow GvH clones were detected, some having first appeared in ileum or blood.

The sample here was unstimulated CD4+ T cells sorted from spleen or lymph node cells, taken before intestinal transplant. This receptor was obtained from a human donor who received an intestinal transplant. J is TRBJ2-5 and V is TRBV5-1; D gene unclear. CDR3 amino acids: CASSFDIEETQYF. The CDR3 nucleotides are TGCGCCAGCAGCTTCGACATCGAAGAGACCCAGTACTTC.